These 6 T cell receptor beta chains came from one sample sequenced in a study of blood T cell repertoires in COVID-19. Profiling relied on immunoSEQ multiplex PCR, and the TCRdb table lists in-frame clones only, not all of them. The sample records fewer than 500,000 clones, roughly 90% being singletons. Sample: PBMCs or T cells enriched from blood (not recorded which). The receptors stem from a woman aged 18-35 years who had recovered from COVID-19.

V is TRBV6-6 and J is TRBJ2-7, with 7 nucleotides matching TRBD2. The length of the CDR3 is 11 residues. The V gene end was trimmed by 8 bases and the J gene end by 2 bases; junction bases not matched to a gene: 0. Germline-derived CDR1 and CDR2 are MNHNY and SVGAGI (reference sequence). The CDR3 loop is CASGGAYEQYF. In DNA, the CDR3 is TGTGCCAGCGGGGGGGCCTACGAGCAGTACTTC.

This clone was detected only a few times. This chain uses TRBV10-1 with TRBJ1-2; a weak D match, TRBD1 (6 bases). Germline V CDR1 and CDR2: WNHNN, SYGVQD (reference sequence). The V end was cut by 3 bases, the J end by 5 bases, with 10 bases between. CDR3 length equals 13 residues. DNA for the CDR3: TGCGCCAGCAGTGACGGACAGTCTTATGGCTACACCTTC. Its translation: CASSDGQSYGYTF.

The rearrangement uses TRBV2 and TRBJ1-6, with TRBD1 as a possible D gene (5 bases). CDR3 size: 13 residues. The germline gives CDR1 SNHLY, CDR2 FYNNEI. V lost 8 bases and J lost 6, with 11 bases in between. CDR3 DNA sequence: TGTGCCAGCGGGACCGGGAGTAATTCACCCCTCCACTTT. Translated, it gives CASGTGSNSPLHF. The variable domain in full, with the rest retrieved from reference TRBV2 and TRBJ1-6, is EPEVTQTPSHQVTQMGQEVILRCVPISNHLYFYWYRQILGQKVEFLVSFYNNEISEKSEIFDDQFSVERPDGSNFTLKIRSTKLEDSAMYFCASGTGSNSPLHFGNGTRLTVT.

The chain employs TRBV10-1 and TRBJ2-2; maybe TRBD1 (5 bases). Germline loops: CDR1 WNHNN, CDR2 SYGVQD (reference sequence). The V end lost 5 bases, the J end lost 5 bases, and 12 bases lay between the germline ends. There are 14 residues in the CDR3. The CDR3 here is CASSLFRETGELFF. As DNA, the CDR3 is TGCGCCAGCAGTTTATTCAGGGAAACCGGGGAGCTGTTTTTT.

The chain has TRBV5-1 and TRBJ2-7; 11 bases are shared with TRBD1. Germline loops: CDR1 SGHRS, CDR2 YFSETQ. V lost 0 bases and J lost 7; bases outside the gene matches: 6. The CDR3 runs 15 residues. As DNA, the CDR3 is TGCGCCAGCAGCTTGGAAGGACAGGGGGCGGGTGAGCAGTACTTC. Translated: CASSLEGQGAGEQYF.

J is TRBJ2-7 and V is TRBV10-2; TRBD2 matches at 12 bases. The V and J ends lost 6 bases and 8 bases, in that order; junction bases with no gene match: 11. The CDR3 is 15 residues long. Germline CDR1 and CDR2: WSHSY and SAAADI. CDR3 loop: CASRPGLAGPTQQYF. CDR3 DNA sequence: TGCGCCAGCAGACCGGGACTAGCGGGCCCTACGCAGCAGTACTTC.